This entry concerns a single T cell receptor (beta chain). Its specificity is unknown. 13 Jbeta primers and 60 Vbeta primers were used for the PCR. Sequencing was performed with immunoSEQ multiplex PCR; in TCRdb, only in-frame clones are kept and a portion is missing. The sample has approximately 280,000 clones, more than 80% seen once. These data come from a study of cytomegalovirus exposure and HLA in healthy donors. Overall study findings and caveats: For cytomegalovirus status, the classifier reportedly gave diagnoses with high specificity and sensitivity. Researchers reported that a few CMV-associated chains were confirmed in vitro as CMV antigen-specific. The investigators catalogued 150 to 200 TCR beta chains as cytomegalovirus-associated. In an earlier analysis, in some 500 donors, most V segments appeared productive either ~90% or ~30% of the time.

This clonotype was sampled from a man between 40 and 49 years old in good health and CMV-seropositive. Sequenced sample: PBMCs.

CDR3 amino acids: CATWTRNTEAFF. In nucleotides, the CDR3 is TGTGCCACCTGGACACGCAACACTGAAGCTTTCTTT. The genes are TRBV6-1 and TRBJ1-1, with D possibly TRBD1 on 5 matching bases. Looked up from germline, CDR1 is MNHNS and CDR2 is SASEGT. There are 12 residues in the CDR3. Trimming pared 10 bases from V and 2 bases from J, leaving 11 bases between.